This T cell receptor (beta chain) came from a study of T-cell memory formation after mild COVID-19 (dated by TCRdb to 2020 to 2022). Describing the broader study: TCR sequence clusters from the two donors were found to be largely donor specific. In two donors, T-cell clones that expanded and contracted after mild COVID-19 were followed by sequencing TCRalpha and TCRbeta repertoires longitudinally. Two young, previously healthy adult volunteers, one female and one male, were included in the cohort.

The instrument was an Illumina NovaSeq 6000. cDNA libraries for TCRalpha and TCRbeta were prepared by 5'RACE using constant-segment primers, with sample barcodes and unique molecular identifiers added. Trizol reagent was used to extract RNA from every sample. Amplification of the libraries took two PCR steps, and the second step added a second sample barcode plus Illumina TruSeq adapters. Libraries were sequenced on an Illumina NovaSeq with 2 x 150 bp paired-end reads. The paper's data handling went like this. With migec v1.2.7, reads were demultiplexed and then collapsed into UMI-guided consensus sequences. Using mixcr v2.1.11, UMI consensuses were aligned to TRA and TRB V and J templates and then assembled into clonotypes. Expanded or contracted clonotypes were those called significant by both edgeR and NoisET, with noise models trained on biological replicates. For edgeR calls, a false discovery rate-adjusted p below 0.01 and a log2 fold-change threshold of 1 were applied. PCA with hierarchical clustering of max-normalized trajectories of the 1000 most abundant clonotypes was used as exploratory dynamics analysis. Separately sequenced CD4+ and CD8+ repertoires were used to assign the CD4 or CD8 phenotype of responding clones. TCRdb applied fastp at Q25 and MiXCR to the public reads, then kept only in-frame beta chains. Each CDR3 protein appears once, grouped with its most common genes and DNA. These V and J calls originate from TCRdb's pipeline instead of the authors' own analysis. The sample has roughly 51,000 distinct CDR3 sequences on record, 5.5% to 7.5% of them singletons. 1.4% of the sample comes from the top ten.

The paper's findings and limits, for the study overall: Some responding clones were detected in pre-infection memory, which suggested that pre-existing cross-reactive memory T cells had joined the SARS-CoV-2 response. Balanced CD4/CD8 phenotypes were observed for clones contracting from day 15 to 85, whereas a bias towards CD4+ was observed for a second wave of clones expanding from day 15 to 37. Only two mild cases were covered in the study, and larger cohorts including severe cases with pre-infection samples were considered necessary. Contracting CD4+ clones were located mainly in the CM and EM memory subsets, whereas CD8+ clones were found to be enriched in EMRA. Whether the second-wave clones peaking on day 37 were SARS-CoV-2 specific was not confirmed.

Trimming at the junction amounts to 1 base on V and 3 bases on J, and the germline ends lie 14 bases apart. The CDR3 contains 16 residues, cysteine and phenylalanine counted. Only CDR3 DNA remains: 48 bases, in frame from the first base. Per the germline V gene, LGHNA is the CDR1 and YSLEER is the CDR2. Ficoll-Paque density gradient centrifugation was used to isolate PBMCs. In this sample, this clonotype turned up a few times. It has no known antigen specificity. No clone much larger than this one lies a single base away; base qualities are absent. Sequenced: PBMCs or a T cell subset sorted from them (not recorded which). This clonotype was obtained from a young man who had mild COVID-19 (a few samples of this study predate the infection). The sample titles of this study are shuffled in the database, so cell type and time point are left out; the donor was told from shared clones. The chain is made from TRBV4-3 and TRBJ2-3; tentative D gene TRBD2, with 5 bases matching. This receptor carries the CDR3 CASSQGAWEQTDTQYF. The DNA reads TGCGCCAGCAGCCAAGGGGCGTGGGAGCAAACAGATACGCAGTATTTT.